The next 22 T cell receptor beta chains were all read from a single sample in a study of CD8+CD57+ T cells in acquired aplastic anemia. Sequenced patients had shown CD8+CD57+ cell expansion by flow cytometry. According to the study, genomic DNA was the template for TCR beta VDJ and CDR3 profiling. TCRdb independently ran MiXCR on the reads; one entry per CDR3 protein. Here the sample spans 150,000 to 200,000 distinct CDR3 sequences, less than 60% being singletons. The sample was sorted CD4+, CD8+, or CD8+CD57+ T cells (not recorded which) from PBMCs. The receptors originated from a human donor with aplastic anemia.

This rearrangement joins TRBV9 to TRBJ2-7; D unresolved. CDR1 SGDLS and CDR2 YYNGEE come from the germline V gene. V was clipped by 4 bases and J by 0 bases, with 11 bases between them. This CDR3 is built from 14 residues. The CDR3 protein is CASSPPDPSYEQYF. The CDR3 DNA sequence: TGTGCCAGCAGCCCGCCGGACCCCTCCTACGAGCAGTACTTC.

This clonotype was counted between two and nine times. The J gene is TRBJ2-1, the V gene TRBV20-1; 9 bases fit TRBD2. Germline V gene data show CDR1 as DFQATT and CDR2 as SNEGSKA (reference sequence). The CDR3 is 13 residues long. The junction had 9 bases not matched to a gene; V was cut back by 5 bases and J by 10 bases. CDR3 nucleotides: TGCAGTGCTGAAGAAAGCGGGGGGTCGGAGCAGTTCTTC. It is translated as CSAEESGGSEQFF.

This clonotype appeared many times. The chain carries TRBV4-2 and TRBJ2-1; D is unresolved. Germline lookup yields CDR1 LGHNA and CDR2 YNFKEQ. Between the trimmed V and J ends, which lost 0 bases and 3 bases, there was a span of 6 bases. The CDR3 contains 14 residues. CDR3 sequence (DNA): TGTGCCAGCAGCCAAGAACGAGACTACAATGAGCAGTTCTTC. This gives the protein CASSQERDYNEQFF.

This clonotype was recorded a few times. The V gene is TRBV10-1, the J gene TRBJ2-7; 8 positions match TRBD1. J gave up 0 bases and V 6 bases, and 7 bases lay outside the gene matches. This CDR3 region has 15 residues. Germline V gives CDR1 WNHNN, CDR2 SYGVQD (reference sequence). The CDR3, as DNA: TGCGCCAGCAGCTTAGGACAGGGATTCTCCTACGAGCAGTACTTC. This translates into CASSLGQGFSYEQYF.

This rearrangement joins TRBV10-3 to TRBJ2-7, with D unresolved. Looked up from germline, CDR1 is ENHRY and CDR2 is SYGVKD. The CDR3 loop spans 12 amino acids. The V gene lost 6 bases and the J gene lost 5 bases, with 11 bases spanning the gap. CDR3 nucleotides: TGTGCCATCAGCGTCGTAAAGGACGAGCAGTACTTC. This encodes CAISVVKDEQYF.

The table lists this clonotype with many counts. The CDR3 DNA follows: TGTGCCAGCAGCTTGTCACTAGCGGCCGACAATGAGCAGTTCTTC. Amino acid sequence: CASSLSLAADNEQFF. This rearrangement joins TRBV5-4 to TRBJ2-1; 8 nucleotides match TRBD2. Losses at the gene ends were 1 base for V and 5 bases for J; bases not matched to a gene: 5. The germline CDR1 and CDR2 sequences are SGHNT and YYREEE (reference sequence). CDR3 length equals 15 residues.

This sequence joins TRBV24-1 and TRBJ2-3, with 8 nucleotides matching TRBD1. Germline V gene data show CDR1 as KGHDR and CDR2 as SFDVKD. This CDR3 has 14 residues. V shed 6 bases and J 2 bases; nucleotides not matched to a gene: 3. The CDR3 reads CATSQGAATDTQYF. As DNA, the CDR3 is TGTGCCACCAGTCAGGGGGCGGCCACAGATACGCAGTATTTT.

The V gene is TRBV9, the J gene TRBJ2-3, with 8 bases identical to TRBD1. This CDR3 spans 15 amino acids. CDR1 is SGDLS and CDR2 is YYNGEE in the germline V gene. Trimming took 3 bases from V and 3 from J; bases not matched to a gene: 6. The CDR3 sequence: CASSGMTGVTDTQYF. DNA of the CDR3: TGTGCCAGCAGCGGGATGACAGGGGTGACAGATACGCAGTATTTT.

This clonotype was seen repeatedly, ten times or more. The chain is built from TRBV5-6 and TRBJ1-1, with D unclear. The CDR3 length is 15 residues. The ends were cut back, 4 bases at V and 3 bases at J, with 16 bases in the middle. Per germline, CDR1 SGHDT and CDR2 YYEEEE. In nucleotides, the CDR3 is TGTGCCAGCAGCCGGGCGGGTTTAAGGGACACTGAAGCTTTCTTT. It specifies CASSRAGLRDTEAFF. The variable domain in full, completed from reference TRBV5-6 and TRBJ1-1, reads DAGVTQSPTHLIKTRGQQVTLRCSPKSGHDTVSWYQQALGQGPQFIFQYYEEEERQRGNFPDRFSGHQFPNYSSELNVNALLLGDSALYLCASSRAGLRDTEAFFGQGTRLTVV.

The table lists this clonotype with a count of one. The chain combines TRBV29-1 with TRBJ2-3; no clear D gene. The V gene's germline CDR1 is SQVTM and CDR2 ANQGSEA. V was pared by 4 bases and J by 3 bases, with 8 bases between. This CDR3 contains 12 residues. This chain's CDR3 is CSVGRVTDTQYF. In nucleotides, the CDR3 is TGCAGCGTTGGAAGGGTTACAGATACGCAGTATTTT.

V is TRBV2 and J is TRBJ1-1, with D maybe TRBD1 (6 bases). The CDR3 extends over 14 amino acids. Germline V gives CDR1 SNHLY, CDR2 FYNNEI. V gave up 5 bases and J gave up 1 base, with 11 bases separating them. DNA of the CDR3: TGTGCCAGCAGTCCCCAGGGGCCGAACACTGAAGCTTTCTTT. It encodes CASSPQGPNTEAFF.

This clonotype occurred many times. This chain connects TRBV6-1 to TRBJ2-7, with TRBD1 matching 9 bases. CDR1 and CDR2 from the germline V gene are MNHNS and SASEGT. This CDR3 has 15 residues. V dropped 4 bases and J dropped 5; count of bases not matched to a gene: 9. The CDR3 loop is CASSVRDRVADEQYF. The CDR3 coding sequence is TGTGCCAGCAGTGTCCGGGACAGGGTCGCGGACGAGCAGTACTTC.

This clonotype was recorded a few times. A much larger clone sits a single nucleotide away, making a read error possible. The chain employs TRBV11-2 and TRBJ1-1; no clear D gene. Trimming removed 2 bases from V and 3 bases from J, with 7 bases in between. Germline V lookup: CDR1 SGHAT, CDR2 FQNNGV. The CDR3 runs to 13 residues. In DNA form, the CDR3 reads TGTGCCAGCAGCTTAAAAGTGGACACTGAAGCTTTCTTT. It yields the protein CASSLKVDTEAFF. Full variable domain (remainder filled in from reference TRBV11-2 and TRBJ1-1): EAGVAQSPRYKIIEKRQSVAFWCNPISGHATLYWYQQILGQGPKLLIQFQNNGVVDDSQLPKDRFSAERLKGVDSTLKIQPAKLEDSAVYLCASSLKVDTEAFFGQGTRLTVV.

The J gene is TRBJ2-7, the V gene TRBV2, with 7 bases fitting TRBD1. CDR1 SNHLY and CDR2 FYNNEI come from the germline V gene. The V and J ends lost 6 bases and 6 bases, in that order; junction bases with no gene match: 8. The CDR3 consists of 13 residues. CDR3 region: CASSDRQGREQYF. For the CDR3, the DNA is TGTGCCAGCAGCGACCGACAGGGACGCGAGCAGTACTTC.

The chain employs TRBV24-1 and TRBJ1-2, with 9 bases fitting TRBD1. The J segment lost 7 bases and the V segment lost 3 bases, leaving 5 bases of the junction unmatched. The length of the CDR3 is 14 residues. Germline V CDR1 and CDR2: KGHDR, SFDVKD. CDR3 residues: CATSDRGQGAGYTF. CDR3 bases: TGTGCCACCAGTGATCGGGGACAGGGCGCTGGCTACACCTTC.

The chain carries TRBV28 and TRBJ2-3, with 11 bases matching TRBD2. Germline V gene lookup returns CDR1 MDHEN and CDR2 SYDVKM. The CDR3 totals 16 residues. The trim removed 3 bases at V and 4 bases at J, leaving 6 bases unmatched. The CDR3 sequence: CASSFLAGGGADTQYF. CDR3 DNA: TGTGCCAGCAGTTTCCTAGCGGGAGGTGGTGCAGATACGCAGTATTTT.

The chain links TRBV10-3 to TRBJ1-1, with D maybe TRBD1 (5 bases). Germline V gene sequence: CDR1 ENHRY, CDR2 SYGVKD. The V end lost 7 bases, the J end lost 4 bases, and 10 bases lay between the germline ends. This CDR3 contains 12 residues. CDR3 sequence (DNA): TGTGCCATCAACGGGGGTGGCACTGAAGCTTTCTTT. It is translated as CAINGGGTEAFF.

The chain is built from TRBV24-1 and TRBJ2-7; D perhaps matches TRBD1 (6 bases). The CDR3 covers 12 residues. Germline V CDR1 and CDR2: KGHDR, SFDVKD. V was clipped by 3 bases and J by 4 bases, with 6 bases between them. CDR3 protein: CATSDRGYEQYF. The DNA for the CDR3 is TGTGCCACCAGTGATAGGGGGTACGAGCAGTACTTC.

This clonotype was observed many times. The chain is built from TRBV10-3 and TRBJ1-1; D uncertain. This CDR3 region has 12 residues. Germline loops: CDR1 ENHRY, CDR2 SYGVKD. Between the trimmed V and J ends, which lost 6 bases and 1 base, there was a span of 6 bases. The CDR3 bases are TGTGCCATCAGCCAATCGAACACTGAAGCTTTCTTT. Translated, it gives CAISQSNTEAFF.

In this sample, this clonotype turned up many times. The rearrangement joins TRBV20-1 to TRBJ2-2, with 7 nucleotides matching TRBD2. Germline CDR1 is DFQATT and CDR2 is SNEGSKA (reference sequence). There are 15 residues in the CDR3. J gave up 4 bases and V 0 bases, and 5 bases lay outside the gene matches. The CDR3 DNA follows: TGCAGTGCTAGAGAAGGTGGGGGGGGCACCGGGGAGCTGTTTTTT. It yields the protein CSAREGGGGTGELFF.

The table lists this clonotype with many counts. The chain carries TRBV29-1 and TRBJ2-7, with a tentative D call TRBD1 (5 bases). This CDR3 comprises 13 residues. CDR1 SQVTM and CDR2 ANQGSEA come from the germline V gene. Between the trimmed V and J ends, which lost 6 bases and 2 bases, there was a span of 14 bases. The CDR3 loop is CSVARVAAYEQYF. The DNA of the CDR3 is TGCAGCGTCGCCAGGGTCGCGGCCTACGAGCAGTACTTC.

This clonotype was seen repeatedly, ten times or more. The chain joins TRBV7-8 to TRBJ2-2; 8 positions agree with TRBD1. CDR1 is SGHVS and CDR2 is FQNEAQ in the germline V gene. CDR3 size: 17 residues. The J segment lost 6 bases and the V segment lost 0 bases, leaving 9 bases of the junction unmatched. In DNA form, the CDR3 reads TGTGCCAGCAGCTTAGCGTATCAGGGGGCGCTTCCCGGGGAGCTGTTTTTT. Translating it yields CASSLAYQGALPGELFF.